A selection of T cell receptor beta chains follows, all from one sample in a study of cytomegalovirus exposure and HLA in healthy donors. The repertoire was sequenced with immunoSEQ multiplex PCR; TCRdb's copy has only in-frame clones and lacks some. The table includes roughly 150,000 clones, over 75% detected once. Sequencing was performed on PBMCs. All receptors come from a male donor in good health and CMV-seronegative. Both conserved end residues are part of each CDR3. Each record gives: D gene, clone size, V gene, J gene, CDR3 protein, CDR3 DNA. A D gene is named only where the DNA matches it firmly. Rows may omit the clone size; those that give it use once, few, many or a size class.

.	few	TRBV11-2	TRBJ2-3	CASSLIRAADTQYF	TGTGCCAGCAGCTTAATCAGGGCCGCAGATACGCAGTATTTT
.	.	TRBV4-3	TRBJ1-5	CASSQEAGNQPQHF	TGCGCCAGCAGCCAAGAGGCAGGCAATCAGCCCCAGCATTTT
.	once	TRBV7-2	TRBJ2-1	CASSLVSSNEQFF	TGTGCCAGCAGCTTAGTTTCTAGCAATGAGCAGTTCTTC
TRBD2	few	TRBV28	TRBJ2-7	CASSSPGGRVWEQYF	TGTGCCAGCAGTTCTCCAGGAGGGAGGGTATGGGAGCAGTACTTC
.	once	TRBV27	TRBJ1-1	CASSNQGRAEAFF	TGTGCCAGCAGCAATCAGGGGCGGGCTGAAGCTTTCTTT
.	.	TRBV11-2	TRBJ2-1	CASSLGPSSYNEQFF	TGTGCCAGCAGCTTAGGCCCGAGCTCCTACAATGAGCAGTTCTTC
TRBD1	.	TRBV2	TRBJ2-4	CASGRGLAKNIQYF	TGTGCCAGCGGCAGGGGGTTAGCCAAAAACATTCAGTACTTC
.	.	TRBV30	TRBJ2-3	CAWSGERSTDTQYF	TGTGCCTGGAGTGGGGAGCGGAGCACAGATACGCAGTATTTT
.	few	TRBV9	TRBJ2-2	CASSPLEDSNTGELFF	TGTGCCAGCAGCCCTCTTGAGGACTCGAACACCGGGGAGCTGTTTTTT
TRBD1	few	TRBV2	TRBJ1-1	CASRGDRRAEAFF	TGTGCCAGCAGGGGGGACAGGCGAGCTGAAGCTTTCTTT
TRBD1	.	TRBV27	TRBJ2-1	CASRPRDRVHNEQFF	TGTGCCAGCAGGCCCCGGGACAGGGTACACAATGAGCAGTTCTTC
TRBD1	.	TRBV13	TRBJ1-1	CASSWTGTLNTEAFF	TGTGCCAGCAGCTGGACAGGGACATTGAACACTGAAGCTTTCTTT
TRBD2	.	TRBV27	TRBJ2-1	CASSLLAGGAEQFF	TGTGCCAGCAGTTTACTAGCGGGAGGGGCTGAGCAGTTCTTC
.	few	TRBV7-2	TRBJ1-3	CASSLGTAGNTIYF	TGTGCCAGCAGCTTAGGGACAGCTGGAAACACCATATATTTT
.	.	TRBV6-5	TRBJ2-1	CASSSRRNEQFF	TGTGCCAGCAGTTCCAGGAGGAATGAGCAGTTCTTC
TRBD2	few	TRBV4-3	TRBJ2-7	CASSQTQREAFPYEQYF	TGCGCCAGCAGCCAGACGCAGCGGGAGGCTTTCCCTTACGAGCAGTACTTC
.	.	TRBV28	TRBJ2-5	CATSSLGRGETQYF	TGTGCCACTTCCTCCCTTGGTAGGGGAGAGACCCAGTACTTC
TRBD1	few	TRBV7-2	TRBJ1-1	CASSAQGWTEAFF	TGTGCCAGCAGCGCACAGGGGTGGACTGAAGCTTTCTTT
.	medium-sized	TRBV6-4	TRBJ2-3	CASSEGADPTDTQYF	TGTGCCAGCAGTGAAGGGGCGGACCCCACAGATACGCAGTATTTT
TRBD2	.	TRBV4-2	TRBJ2-3	CASASGTSGVTDTQYF	TGTGCCAGCGCCAGCGGGACTAGCGGGGTCACAGATACGCAGTATTTT
.	.	TRBV7-9	TRBJ2-7	CASSPRQRDSYEQYF	TGTGCCAGCAGCCCACGACAGCGAGATTCCTACGAGCAGTACTTC
TRBD2	.	TRBV5-6	TRBJ2-5	CASSSGGVAKTQYF	TGTGCCAGCAGCTCCGGGGGGGTCGCGAAGACCCAGTACTTC
.	once	TRBV6-1	TRBJ2-7	CASSESVQSYEQYF	TGTGCCAGCAGTGAATCCGTACAGAGCTACGAGCAGTACTTC
TRBD2	once	TRBV2	TRBJ2-5	CASSMGLAGEETQYF	TGTGCCAGCAGTATGGGACTAGCGGGAGAAGAGACCCAGTACTTC
TRBD2	.	TRBV28	TRBJ2-1	CASKSGSLYNEQFF	TGTGCCAGCAAGAGCGGGAGCCTCTACAATGAGCAGTTCTTC
.	few	TRBV20-1	TRBJ1-2	CSARERSGYTF	TGCAGTGCTAGGGAACGGAGTGGCTACACCTTC